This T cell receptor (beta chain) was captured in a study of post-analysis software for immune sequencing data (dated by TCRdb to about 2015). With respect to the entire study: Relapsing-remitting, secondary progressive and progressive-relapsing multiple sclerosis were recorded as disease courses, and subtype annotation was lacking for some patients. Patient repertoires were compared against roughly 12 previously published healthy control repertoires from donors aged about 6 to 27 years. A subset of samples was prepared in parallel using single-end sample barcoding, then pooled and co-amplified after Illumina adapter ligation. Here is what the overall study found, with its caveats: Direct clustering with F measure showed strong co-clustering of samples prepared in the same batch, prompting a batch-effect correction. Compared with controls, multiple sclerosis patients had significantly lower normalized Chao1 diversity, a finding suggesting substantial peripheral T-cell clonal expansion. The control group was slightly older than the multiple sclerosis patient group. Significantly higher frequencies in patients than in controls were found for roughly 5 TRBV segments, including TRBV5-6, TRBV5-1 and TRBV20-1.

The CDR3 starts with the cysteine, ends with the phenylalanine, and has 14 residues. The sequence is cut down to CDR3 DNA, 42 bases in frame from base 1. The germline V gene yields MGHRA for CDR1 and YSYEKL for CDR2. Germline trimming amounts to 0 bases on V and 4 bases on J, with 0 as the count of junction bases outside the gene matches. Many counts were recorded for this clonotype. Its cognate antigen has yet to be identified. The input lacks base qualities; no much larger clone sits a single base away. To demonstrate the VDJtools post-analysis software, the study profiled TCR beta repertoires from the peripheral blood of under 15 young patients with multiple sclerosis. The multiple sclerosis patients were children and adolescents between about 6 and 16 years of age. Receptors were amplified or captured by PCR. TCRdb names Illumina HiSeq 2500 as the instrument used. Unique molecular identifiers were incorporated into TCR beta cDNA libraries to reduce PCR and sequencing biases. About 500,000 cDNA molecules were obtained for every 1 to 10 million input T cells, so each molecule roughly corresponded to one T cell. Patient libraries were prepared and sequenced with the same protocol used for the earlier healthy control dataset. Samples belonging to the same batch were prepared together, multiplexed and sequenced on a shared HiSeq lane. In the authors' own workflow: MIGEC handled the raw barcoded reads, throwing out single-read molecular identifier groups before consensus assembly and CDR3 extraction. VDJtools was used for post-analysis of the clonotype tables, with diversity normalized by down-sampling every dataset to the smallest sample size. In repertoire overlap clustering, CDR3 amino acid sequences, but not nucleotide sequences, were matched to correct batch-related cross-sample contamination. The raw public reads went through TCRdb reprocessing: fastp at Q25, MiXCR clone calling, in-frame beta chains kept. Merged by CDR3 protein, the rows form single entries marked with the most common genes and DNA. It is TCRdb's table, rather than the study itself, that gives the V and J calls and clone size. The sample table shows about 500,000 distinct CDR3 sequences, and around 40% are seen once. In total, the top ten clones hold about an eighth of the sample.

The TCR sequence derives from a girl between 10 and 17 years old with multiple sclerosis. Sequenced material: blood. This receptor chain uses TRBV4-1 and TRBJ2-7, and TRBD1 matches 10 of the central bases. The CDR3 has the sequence CASSQEGQGYEQYF. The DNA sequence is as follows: TGCGCCAGCAGCCAAGAGGGACAGGGGTACGAGCAGTACTTC.